The clone carrying this TCR beta chain showed up just once. The repertoire was sequenced with immunoSEQ multiplex PCR; TCRdb's copy has only in-frame clones and lacks some. This sample has about 32,000 clones; less than 75% occur once, and the top ten carry approximately 0.49%. There are 13 residues in the CDR3. The ends were cut back, 5 bases at V and 4 bases at J, with 9 bases in the middle. Germline values: CDR1 MDHEN, CDR2 SYDVKM. The entry originates in a study of STAT5B mutations in CD4+ large granular lymphocyte leukemia. The gene calls are TRBV28 and TRBJ1-3, with unresolved D. The sequenced material came from CD4+ T cells from blood buffy coats. This receptor was obtained from a human donor in good health. CDR3 nucleotides: TGTGCCAGCAGTCTGGTCAGGGGAAACACCATATATTTT. Protein product: CASSLVRGNTIYF. Supplemented by reference TRBV28 and TRBJ1-3, the full variable domain reads DVKVTQSSRYLVKRTGEKVFLECVQDMDHENMFWYRQDPGLGLRLIYFSYDVKMKEKGDIPEGYSVSREKKERFSLILESASTNQTSMYLCASSLVRGNTIYFGEGSWLTVV.